These T cell receptor beta chains were read from a single sample in a study of cytomegalovirus exposure and HLA in healthy donors. Profiled with immunoSEQ multiplex PCR; TCRdb holds only in-frame clones, not every one. Altogether some 160,000 clones are present, just under 70% being singletons, with the ten largest covering more than 4%. The sample taken for sequencing was PBMCs. The receptors here all came from a man between 60 and 70 years old in good health and CMV-seronegative. The conserved cysteine and the conserved F or W are not part of the CDR3 here. Fields, in order: J gene, V gene, CDR3 length, CDR3 protein.

J: TRBJ1-1; V: TRBV7-7; length: 13; CDR3: ASSPGQGAITEAF
J: TRBJ2-3; V: TRBV11-2; length: 15; CDR3: ASSSGTGGGRTDTQY
J: TRBJ1-1; V: TRBV27; length: 13; CDR3: ASRETGGANTEAF
J: TRBJ1-1; V: TRBV5-1; length: 13; CDR3: ASSGRDSWNTEAF
J: TRBJ2-5; V: TRBV15; length: 13; CDR3: ATSRDPGQGETQY
J: TRBJ2-3; V: TRBV28; length: 13; CDR3: ASSLSGGVADTQY
J: TRBJ2-2; V: TRBV27; length: 13; CDR3: ASRLNRGVTGELF
J: TRBJ2-7; V: TRBV7-2; length: 13; CDR3: ASSLGQGNLDEQY
J: TRBJ2-7; V: TRBV10-2; length: 13; CDR3: ASRELRDRSYEQY
J: TRBJ2-1; V: TRBV4-2; length: 14; CDR3: ASSPSGTSVYNEQF
J: TRBJ1-2; V: TRBV9; length: 12; CDR3: ASSPGEYSSGYT
J: TRBJ2-7; V: TRBV7-8; length: 12; CDR3: ASSKQGRTGEQY
J: TRBJ2-1; V: TRBV5-1; length: 12; CDR3: ASSRSGGYNEQF
J: TRBJ2-7; V: TRBV5-8; length: 13; CDR3: ASSRRTGSPYEQY
J: TRBJ2-7; V: TRBV6-1; length: 13; CDR3: ASKVDRSSSYEQY
J: TRBJ1-2; V: TRBV4-1; length: 16; CDR3: ASSHLDRGPGIPYGYT
J: TRBJ2-1; V: TRBV30; length: 13; CDR3: AWSEGGSSYNEQF
J: TRBJ2-2; V: TRBV5-8; length: 13; CDR3: ASSPGTANTGELF
J: TRBJ2-1; V: TRBV12-5; length: 14; CDR3: ASGSGRGTRDNEQF
J: TRBJ1-2; V: TRBV19; length: 17; CDR3: ASSIPRPGQVRPNYGYT
J: TRBJ2-1; V: TRBV18; length: 13; CDR3: ASSQGLAGGGEQF
J: TRBJ2-7; V: TRBV7-8; length: 10; CDR3: ASSLAYYEQY
J: TRBJ2-7; V: TRBV28; length: 14; CDR3: ASSLARDRGSHEQY
J: TRBJ2-7; V: TRBV5-6; length: 12; CDR3: ASSLKGGGPEQY
J: TRBJ2-3; V: TRBV2; length: 12; CDR3: ASRSEGPPDTQY
J: TRBJ1-5; V: TRBV5-6; length: 14; CDR3: ASSLWPEYSNQPQH
J: TRBJ2-7; V: TRBV5-4; length: 13; CDR3: ASSLGGQGSYEQY
J: TRBJ2-1; V: TRBV7-2; length: 12; CDR3: ASSPLFAADEQF
J: TRBJ1-5; V: TRBV4-1; length: 13; CDR3: ASRLQGLWNQPQH
J: TRBJ2-7; V: TRBV28; length: 14; CDR3: ASSSGIAQHPYEQY
J: TRBJ2-3; V: TRBV7-9; length: 12; CDR3: ASSLRGRGDTQY
J: TRBJ1-5; V: TRBV19; length: 12; CDR3: ASSMRTGDQPQH
J: TRBJ1-2; V: TRBV5-4; length: 12; CDR3: ASSYPGGDYGYT
J: TRBJ2-2; V: TRBV5-1; length: 13; CDR3: ASSFRDPGAGELF
J: TRBJ2-2; V: TRBV11-3; length: 12; CDR3: ASSLNAGNGELF
J: .; V: TRBV28; length: 14; CDR3: ASSLGVLAGSYEQY
J: TRBJ2-3; V: TRBV7-2; length: 10; CDR3: ASSLSTDTQY
J: TRBJ1-6; V: TRBV10-3; length: 13; CDR3: AISESMRQNSPLH
J: TRBJ1-5; V: TRBV27; length: 12; CDR3: ASSPLDRSQPQH
J: TRBJ2-3; V: TRBV4-2; length: 11; CDR3: ASSPPSGDTQY
J: TRBJ2-5; V: TRBV19; length: 12; CDR3: ASSPSTGGETQY
J: TRBJ2-3; V: TRBV11-2; length: 13; CDR3: ASSTDRGWTDTQY
J: TRBJ2-7; V: TRBV28; length: 13; CDR3: ATESEGTNDVEQY
J: TRBJ1-2; V: TRBV9; length: 12; CDR3: ASSVTEGVYGYT
J: TRBJ2-5; V: TRBV6-5; length: 12; CDR3: ASSTGRDQETQY
J: TRBJ1-2; V: TRBV9; length: 11; CDR3: ASSARQGDGYT
J: TRBJ1-4; V: TRBV18; length: 13; CDR3: ASSSLGQGGEKLF
J: TRBJ2-1; V: TRBV25-1; length: 12; CDR3: ASSEYREYNEQF
J: TRBJ1-2; V: TRBV1; length: 13; CDR3: TSSQDLSRNYGYT
J: TRBJ2-1; V: TRBV7-3; length: 12; CDR3: ASSLRGRINEQF
J: TRBJ1-4; V: TRBV5-1; length: 12; CDR3: ASSWTGTNEKLF
J: TRBJ2-1; V: TRBV2; length: 14; CDR3: ASWASGSIAYNEQF
J: TRBJ2-1; V: TRBV7-9; length: 13; CDR3: ASPPRQRERDEQF
J: TRBJ2-2; V: TRBV27; length: 14; CDR3: ASRLTGTENTGELF
J: TRBJ2-5; V: TRBV2; length: 13; CDR3: ASTYGGGGQETQY
J: TRBJ2-5; V: TRBV9; length: 12; CDR3: ASSVGLREETQY
J: TRBJ2-3; V: TRBV6-1; length: 14; CDR3: ASSEGGSGRVNTQY
J: TRBJ1-1; V: TRBV5-6; length: 11; CDR3: ASSLDPQTEAF
J: TRBJ1-2; V: TRBV2; length: 13; CDR3: ASSVEGVTLYGYT